The clone carrying this T cell receptor beta chain was counted only a few times. Trimming stripped 0 bases from V and 3 bases from J, with 12 bases between. From germline, CDR1 is SGDLS and CDR2 YYNGEE. The CDR3 contains 15 residues. This sample is drawn from a study of blood T cell repertoires in COVID-19. The overall study: Samples taken during acute and convalescent COVID-19 were collected in the United States, Italy and Spain.

Per the original data handling: Counts of nucleated cells, estimated from reference gene primer amplification, were obtained. Assay: immunoSEQ multiplex PCR; the TCRdb copy retains only in-frame clones and omits some. V and J calls and clone size are as listed in that table; D and trimming were resolved from the DNA. The data contain about 200,000 clones, over 75% of them singletons. Sequencing was carried out using peripheral blood. The chain employs TRBV9 and TRBJ1-1; D call uncertain. The sequence derives from a man aged 50-59 years with acute or convalescent COVID-19. The DNA for the CDR3 is TGTGCCAGCAGCGTAGCCGGGGTTCCCGACACTGAAGCTTTCTTT. It codes for CASSVAGVPDTEAFF.